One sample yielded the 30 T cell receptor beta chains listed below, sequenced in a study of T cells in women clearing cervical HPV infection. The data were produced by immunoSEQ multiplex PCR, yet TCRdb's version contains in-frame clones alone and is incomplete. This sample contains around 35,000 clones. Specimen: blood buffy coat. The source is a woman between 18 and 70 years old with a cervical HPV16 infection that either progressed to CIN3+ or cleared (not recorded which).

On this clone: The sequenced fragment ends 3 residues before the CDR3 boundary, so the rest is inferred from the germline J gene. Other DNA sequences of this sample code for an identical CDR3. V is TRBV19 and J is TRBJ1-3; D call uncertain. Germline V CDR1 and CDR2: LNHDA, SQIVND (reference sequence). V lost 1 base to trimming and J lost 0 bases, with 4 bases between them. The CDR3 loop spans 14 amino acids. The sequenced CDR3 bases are TGTGCCAGTAGTATAGGACACTCTGGAAACACC. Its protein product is CASSIGHSGNT. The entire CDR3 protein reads CASSIGHSGNTIYF.

The CDR3 sequence is CASSPRPCDYQPQHF. The sequenced part of the CDR3 DNA is TGCGCCAGCAGTCCCCGGCCGTGCGACTATCAGCCC. This chain connects TRBV23-1 to TRBJ1-5; D gene uncertain. From the germline J gene comes the end of the CDR3, since the read stops 3 residues before it. TRBV23-1 qualifies as an ORF whose function is uncertain. Trimming removed 4 bases from V and 5 bases from J, with 15 bases in between. CDR3 length: 15 amino acids.

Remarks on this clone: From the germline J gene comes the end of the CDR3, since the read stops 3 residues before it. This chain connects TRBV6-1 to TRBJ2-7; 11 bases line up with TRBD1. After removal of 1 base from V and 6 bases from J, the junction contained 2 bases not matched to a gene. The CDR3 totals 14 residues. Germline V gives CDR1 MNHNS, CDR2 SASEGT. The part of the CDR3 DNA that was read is TGTGCCAGCAGTGAAGGGACAGGGGGCGCCGAG. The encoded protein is CASSEGTGGAE. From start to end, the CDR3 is CASSEGTGGAEQYF.

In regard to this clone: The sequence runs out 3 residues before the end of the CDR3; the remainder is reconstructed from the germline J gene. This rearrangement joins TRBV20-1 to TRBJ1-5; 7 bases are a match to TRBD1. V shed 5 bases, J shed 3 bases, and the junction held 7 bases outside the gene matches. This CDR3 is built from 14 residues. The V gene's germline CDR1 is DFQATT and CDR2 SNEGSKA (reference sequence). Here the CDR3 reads CSAAGTVDNQPQHF. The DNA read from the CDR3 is TGCAGTGCTGCCGGGACAGTTGACAATCAGCCC.

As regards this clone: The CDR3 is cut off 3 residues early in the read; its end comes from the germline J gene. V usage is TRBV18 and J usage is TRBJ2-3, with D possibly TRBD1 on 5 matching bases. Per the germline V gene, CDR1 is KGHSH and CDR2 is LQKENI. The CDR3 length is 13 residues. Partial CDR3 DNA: TGTGCCAGCTCACCACCGGGGCAGGAGACG. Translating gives CASSPPGQET. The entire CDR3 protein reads CASSPPGQETQYF. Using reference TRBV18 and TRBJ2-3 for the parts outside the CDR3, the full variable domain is NAGVMQNPRHLVRRRGQEARLRCSPMKGHSHVYWYRQLPEEGLKFMVYLQKENIIDESGMPKERFSAEFPKEGPSILRIQQVVRGDSAAYFCASSPPGQETQYFGPGTRLTVL.

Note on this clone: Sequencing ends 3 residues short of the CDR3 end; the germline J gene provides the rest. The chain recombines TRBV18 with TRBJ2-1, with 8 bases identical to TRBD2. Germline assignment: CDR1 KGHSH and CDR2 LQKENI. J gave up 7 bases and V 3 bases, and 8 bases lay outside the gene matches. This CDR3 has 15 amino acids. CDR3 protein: CASSPGRGVQNEQFF. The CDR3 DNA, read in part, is TGTGCCAGCTCACCGGGGCGGGGGGTGCAGAATGAG.

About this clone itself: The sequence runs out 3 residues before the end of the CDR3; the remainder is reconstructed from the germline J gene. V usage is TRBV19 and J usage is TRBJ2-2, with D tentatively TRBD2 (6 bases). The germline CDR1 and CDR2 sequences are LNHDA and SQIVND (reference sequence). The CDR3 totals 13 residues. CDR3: CASSGVRGEKLFF. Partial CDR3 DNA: TGTGCCAGTAGTGGAGTTCGCGGGGAAAAG.

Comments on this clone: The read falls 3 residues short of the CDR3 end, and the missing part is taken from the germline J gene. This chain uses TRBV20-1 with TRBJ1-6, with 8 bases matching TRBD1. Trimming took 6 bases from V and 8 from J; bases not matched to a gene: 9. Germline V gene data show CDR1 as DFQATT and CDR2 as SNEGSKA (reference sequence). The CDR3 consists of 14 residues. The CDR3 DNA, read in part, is TGCAGTGCCAGACCGGCAGGGGGCGATTCACCC. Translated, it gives CSARPAGGDSP. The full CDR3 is CSARPAGGDSPLHF.

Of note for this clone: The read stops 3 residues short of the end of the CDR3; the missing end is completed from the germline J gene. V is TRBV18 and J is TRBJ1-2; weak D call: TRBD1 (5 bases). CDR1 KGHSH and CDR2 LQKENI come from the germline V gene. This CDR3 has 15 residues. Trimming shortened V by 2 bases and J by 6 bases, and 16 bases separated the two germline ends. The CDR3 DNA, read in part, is TGTGCCAGCTCACCAGGGGTGGAGGGGCTAAATGGC. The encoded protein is CASSPGVEGLNG. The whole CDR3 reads CASSPGVEGLNGYTF.

This chain's CDR3 is CASSPLARAGNSPLFF. The DNA read from the CDR3 is TGTGCCAGCTCACCTCTTGCGAGGGCGGGAAATTCACCA. The chain joins TRBV18 to TRBJ1-4; D unresolved. The DNA ends 3 residues before the CDR3 does, and the rest of the CDR3 is filled in from the germline J gene. Germline-derived CDR1 and CDR2 are KGHSH and LQKENI. The CDR3 consists of 16 residues.

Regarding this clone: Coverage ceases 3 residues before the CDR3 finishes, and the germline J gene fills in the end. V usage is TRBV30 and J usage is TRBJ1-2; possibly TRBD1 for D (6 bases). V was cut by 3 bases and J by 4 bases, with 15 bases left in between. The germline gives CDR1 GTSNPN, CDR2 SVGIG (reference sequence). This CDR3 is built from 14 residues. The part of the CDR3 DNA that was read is TGTGCCTGGAGGGGCGCAGGGGTTAGCTATGGC. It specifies CAWRGAGVSYG. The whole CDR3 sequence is CAWRGAGVSYGYTF.

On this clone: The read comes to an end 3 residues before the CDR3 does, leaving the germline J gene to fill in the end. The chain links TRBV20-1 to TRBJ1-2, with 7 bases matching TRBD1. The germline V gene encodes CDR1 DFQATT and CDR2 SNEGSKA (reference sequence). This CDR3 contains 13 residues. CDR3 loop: CSARSTGSGSYTF. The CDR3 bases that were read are TGCAGTGCCCGATCGACAGGGTCGGGTTCC.

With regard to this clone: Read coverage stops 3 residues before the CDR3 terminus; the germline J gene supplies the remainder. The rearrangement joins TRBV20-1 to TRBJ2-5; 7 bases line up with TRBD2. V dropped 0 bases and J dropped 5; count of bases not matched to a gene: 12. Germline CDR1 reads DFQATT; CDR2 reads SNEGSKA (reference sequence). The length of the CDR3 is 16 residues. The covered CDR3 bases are TGCAGTGCTAGAGATTTTGGCGGGAGTCATTTGGAGACC. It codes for CSARDFGGSHLET. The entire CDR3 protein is CSARDFGGSHLETQYF.

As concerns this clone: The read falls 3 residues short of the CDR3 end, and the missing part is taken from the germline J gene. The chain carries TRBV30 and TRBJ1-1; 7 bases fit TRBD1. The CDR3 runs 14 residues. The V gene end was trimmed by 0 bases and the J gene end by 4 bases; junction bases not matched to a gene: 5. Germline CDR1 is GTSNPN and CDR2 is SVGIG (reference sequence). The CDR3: CAWSVGGMSTEAFF. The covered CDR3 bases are TGTGCCTGGAGTGTAGGGGGCATGAGCACTGAA.

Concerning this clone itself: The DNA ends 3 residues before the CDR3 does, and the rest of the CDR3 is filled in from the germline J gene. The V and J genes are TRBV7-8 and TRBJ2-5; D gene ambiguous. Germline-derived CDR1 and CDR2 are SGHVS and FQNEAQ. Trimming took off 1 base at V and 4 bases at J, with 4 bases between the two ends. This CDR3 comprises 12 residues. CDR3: CASSLVSETQYF. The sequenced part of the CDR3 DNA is TGTGCCAGCAGCTTAGTCTCAGAGACC.

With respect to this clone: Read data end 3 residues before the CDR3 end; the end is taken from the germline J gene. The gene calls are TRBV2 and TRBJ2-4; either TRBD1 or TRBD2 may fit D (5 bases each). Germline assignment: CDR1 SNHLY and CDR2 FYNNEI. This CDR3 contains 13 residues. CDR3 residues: CASNDLRGETQYF. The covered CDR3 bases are TGTGCCAGCAATGACCTCAGAGGGGAGACT.

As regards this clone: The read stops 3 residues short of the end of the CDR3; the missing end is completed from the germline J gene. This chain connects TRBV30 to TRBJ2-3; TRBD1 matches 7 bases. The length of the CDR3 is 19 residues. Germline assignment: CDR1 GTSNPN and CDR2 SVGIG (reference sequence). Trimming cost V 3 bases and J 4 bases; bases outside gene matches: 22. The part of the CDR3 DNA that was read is TGTGCCTGGAGCGCCGAGGGGGCTCTCGGTCCGATAGTCGCAGATACG. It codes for CAWSAEGALGPIVADT. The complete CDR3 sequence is CAWSAEGALGPIVADTQYF.

CDR3 bases read: TGTGCCTGGAGGGAAGGGACAGGGAGGACTGAA. As protein: CAWREGTGRTE. The whole CDR3 sequence reads CAWREGTGRTEAFF. This chain uses TRBV30 with TRBJ1-1; 9 nucleotides agree with TRBD1. The read gets to within 3 residues of the CDR3 end, and the germline J gene fills in the rest. The trim removed 3 bases at V and 5 bases at J, leaving 7 bases unmatched. From germline, CDR1 is GTSNPN and CDR2 SVGIG (reference sequence). The CDR3 runs to 14 residues.

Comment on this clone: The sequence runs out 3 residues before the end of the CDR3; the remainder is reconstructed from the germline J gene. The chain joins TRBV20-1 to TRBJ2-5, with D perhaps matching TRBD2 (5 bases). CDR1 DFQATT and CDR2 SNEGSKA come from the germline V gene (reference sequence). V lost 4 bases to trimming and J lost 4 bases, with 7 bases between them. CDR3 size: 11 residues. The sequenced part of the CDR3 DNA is TGCAGTGCTAACCGGGGAGAGACC. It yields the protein CSANRGET. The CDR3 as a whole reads CSANRGETQYF.

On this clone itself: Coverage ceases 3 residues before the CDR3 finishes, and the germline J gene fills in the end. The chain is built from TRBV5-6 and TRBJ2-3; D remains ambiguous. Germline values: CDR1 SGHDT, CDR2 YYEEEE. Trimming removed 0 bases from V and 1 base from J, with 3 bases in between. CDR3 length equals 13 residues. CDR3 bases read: TGTGCCAGCAGCTTGGCGGGCACAGATACG. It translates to CASSLAGTDT. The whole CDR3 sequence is CASSLAGTDTQYF.

CDR3 bases read: TGTGCCAGCAGTAGACAGGGGGCCGATCAGCCC. The encoded protein is CASSRQGADQP. The full CDR3 reads CASSRQGADQPQHF. V is TRBV2 and J is TRBJ1-5; TRBD1 matches 10 bases. The read ends 3 residues early relative to the CDR3; the germline J gene fills the gap. CDR3 size: 14 residues. Germline CDR1 is SNHLY and CDR2 is FYNNEI. Trimming removed 5 bases from V and 5 bases from J; junction bases left unmatched: 3.

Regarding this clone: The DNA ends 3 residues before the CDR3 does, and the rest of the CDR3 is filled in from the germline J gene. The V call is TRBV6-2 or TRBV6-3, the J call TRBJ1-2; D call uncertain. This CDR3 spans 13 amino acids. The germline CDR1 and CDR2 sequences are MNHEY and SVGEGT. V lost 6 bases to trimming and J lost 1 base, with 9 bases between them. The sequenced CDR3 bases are TGTGCCAGCAGGATACAGATTAACTATGGC. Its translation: CASRIQINYG. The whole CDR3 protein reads CASRIQINYGYTF.

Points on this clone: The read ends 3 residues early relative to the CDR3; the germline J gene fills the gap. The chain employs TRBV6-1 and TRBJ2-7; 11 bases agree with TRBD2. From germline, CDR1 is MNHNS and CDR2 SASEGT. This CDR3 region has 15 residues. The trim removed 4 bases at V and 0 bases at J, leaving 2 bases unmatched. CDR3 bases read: TGTGCCAGCAGTGCTAGCGGGGGGAGCTCCTACGAG. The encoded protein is CASSASGGSSYE. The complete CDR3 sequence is CASSASGGSSYEQYF.

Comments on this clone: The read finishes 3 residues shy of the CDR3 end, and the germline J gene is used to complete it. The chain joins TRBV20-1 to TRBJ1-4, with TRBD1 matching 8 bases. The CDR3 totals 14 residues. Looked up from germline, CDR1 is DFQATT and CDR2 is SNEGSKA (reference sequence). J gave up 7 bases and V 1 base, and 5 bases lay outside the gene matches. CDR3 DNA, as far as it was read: TGCAGTGCTAGAGCGATGGACAGGGCTGAAAAA. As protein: CSARAMDRAEK. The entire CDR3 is CSARAMDRAEKLFF.

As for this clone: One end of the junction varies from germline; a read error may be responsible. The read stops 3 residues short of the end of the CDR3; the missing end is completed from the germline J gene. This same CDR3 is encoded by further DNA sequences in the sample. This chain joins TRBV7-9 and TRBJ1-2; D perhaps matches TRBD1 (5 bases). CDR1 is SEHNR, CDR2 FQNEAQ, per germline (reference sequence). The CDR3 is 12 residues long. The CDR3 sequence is CASSPGGYGYTF. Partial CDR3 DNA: TGTGCCAGCAGCCCCGGGGGTTATGGT. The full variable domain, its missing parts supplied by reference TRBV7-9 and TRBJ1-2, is DTGVSQNPRHKITKRGQNVTFRCDPISEHNRLYWYRQTLGQGPEFLTYFQNEAQLEKSRLLSDRFSAERPKGSFSTLEIQRTEQGDSAMYLCASSPGGYGYTFGSGTRLTVV.

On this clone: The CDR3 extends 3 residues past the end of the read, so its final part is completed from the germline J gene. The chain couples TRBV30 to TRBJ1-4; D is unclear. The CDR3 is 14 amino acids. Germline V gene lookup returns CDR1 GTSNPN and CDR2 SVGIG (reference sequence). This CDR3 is CAWSGPADNSPLFF. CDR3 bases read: TGTGCCTGGAGTGGACCGGCGGATAATTCACCA.

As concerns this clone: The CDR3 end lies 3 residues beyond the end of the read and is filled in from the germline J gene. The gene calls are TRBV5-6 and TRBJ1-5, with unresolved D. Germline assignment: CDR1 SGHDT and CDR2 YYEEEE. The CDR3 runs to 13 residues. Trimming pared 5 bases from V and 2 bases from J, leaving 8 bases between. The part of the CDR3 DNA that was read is TGTGCCAGCAGGATTTCGGGCAATCAGCCC. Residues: CASRISGNQP. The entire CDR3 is CASRISGNQPQHF. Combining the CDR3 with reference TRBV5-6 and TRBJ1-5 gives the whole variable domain DAGVTQSPTHLIKTRGQQVTLRCSPKSGHDTVSWYQQALGQGPQFIFQYYEEEERQRGNFPDRFSGHQFPNYSSELNVNALLLGDSALYLCASRISGNQPQHFGDGTRLSIL.

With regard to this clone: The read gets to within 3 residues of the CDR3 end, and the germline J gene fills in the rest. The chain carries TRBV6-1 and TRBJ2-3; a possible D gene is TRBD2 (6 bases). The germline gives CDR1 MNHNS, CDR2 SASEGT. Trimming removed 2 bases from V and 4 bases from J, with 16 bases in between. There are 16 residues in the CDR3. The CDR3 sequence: CASSERAGRSSDTQYF. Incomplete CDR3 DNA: TGTGCCAGCAGTGAAAGGGCAGGGAGGTCCTCAGATACG.

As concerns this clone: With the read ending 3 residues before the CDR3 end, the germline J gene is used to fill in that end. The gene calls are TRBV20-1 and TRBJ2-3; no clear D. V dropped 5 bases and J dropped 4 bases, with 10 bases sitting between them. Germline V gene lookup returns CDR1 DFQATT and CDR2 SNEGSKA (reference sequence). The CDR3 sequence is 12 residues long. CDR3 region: CSASPGADTQYF. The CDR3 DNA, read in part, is TGCAGTGCTTCCCCAGGTGCAGATACG.

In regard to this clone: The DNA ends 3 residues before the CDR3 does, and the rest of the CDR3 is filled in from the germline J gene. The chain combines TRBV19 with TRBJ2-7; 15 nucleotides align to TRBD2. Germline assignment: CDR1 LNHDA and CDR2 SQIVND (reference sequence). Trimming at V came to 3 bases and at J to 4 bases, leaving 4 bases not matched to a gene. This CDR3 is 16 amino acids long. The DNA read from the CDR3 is TGTGCCAGTAGTATCGGGACTAGCGGGAGGTTATACGAG. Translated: CASSIGTSGRLYE. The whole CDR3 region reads CASSIGTSGRLYEQYF.